The next 17 T cell receptor beta chains were all read from a single sample in a study of response to subunit inactivated influenza vaccine. Using its own MiXCR run on the RT-PCR reads, TCRdb lists one record per CDR3 protein. There are hundreds of thousands of distinct CDR3 sequences in the sample; approximately 7.6% occur only once, and 10% to 15% lies in the top ten. Source: PBMCs from blood, taken around 25 months after vaccination. The receptors were sampled from a man aged 50 to 69 who received an inactivated influenza vaccine.

The J gene is TRBJ1-1, the V gene TRBV5-1, with a tentative D call TRBD1 (5 bases). Trimming shortened V by 4 bases and J by 1 base, and 11 bases separated the two germline ends. Germline V gene sequence: CDR1 SGHRS, CDR2 YFSETQ. The CDR3 consists of 14 residues. The CDR3 spells CASSPRTKNTEAFF. In DNA, the CDR3 is TGCGCCAGCAGCCCGAGGACAAAGAACACTGAAGCTTTCTTT.

This clonotype was counted a few times. J is TRBJ2-7 and V is TRBV6-1, with a weak D call TRBD1 (6 bases). This CDR3 is built from 14 residues. Germline CDR1 MNHNS, CDR2 SASEGT. The V end was cut by 5 bases, the J end by 2 bases, with 13 bases between. CDR3 in DNA: TGTGCCAGCAGTCAAGAGACAGGACCCTACGAGCAGTACTTC. As protein: CASSQETGPYEQYF.

As to this clonotype: This could be a read error, since a much larger clone is one nucleotide away. V is TRBV11-3 and J is TRBJ2-1; 16 bases map to TRBD2. CDR1 is SGHNT, CDR2 YENEEA, per germline. There are 16 residues in the CDR3. CDR3: CAGSSGTSGRAGRQFF. The DNA of the CDR3 is TGTGCCGGCAGCTCCGGGACTAGCGGGAGGGCCGGGCGGCAGTTCTTC.

This clonotype was counted a few times. This chain joins TRBV30 and TRBJ2-2; possibly TRBD1 for D (6 bases). From germline, CDR1 is GTSNPN and CDR2 SVGIG (reference sequence). This CDR3 has 15 residues. V was clipped by 0 bases and J by 0 bases, with 8 bases between them. The CDR3 DNA is TGTGCCTGGAGTGTACAGGGTTCGAACACCGGGGAGCTGTTTTTT. Residues: CAWSVQGSNTGELFF.

The V gene is TRBV12-3 or TRBV12-4, the J gene TRBJ1-2, with 7 bases lining up with TRBD1. Trimming cost V 1 base and J 4 bases; bases outside gene matches: 3. The CDR3 contains 14 residues. The CDR3, as DNA: TGTGCCAGCAGTTTAGGACAGGGCGTCTATGGCTACACCTTC. Translation gives CASSLGQGVYGYTF.

This clonotype came up a few times. This rearrangement joins TRBV19 to TRBJ1-5; TRBD1 matches at 9 bases. V was pared by 5 bases and J by 5 bases, with 7 bases of the junction left unmatched. The germline V gene has CDR1 LNHDA and CDR2 SQIVND (reference sequence). The CDR3 consists of 15 residues. The CDR3 spells CASSRRTGVDQPQHF. CDR3 nucleotide sequence: TGTGCCAGTAGTCGGCGGACAGGGGTGGATCAGCCCCAGCATTTT.

In nucleotides, the CDR3 is TGTGCCAGCAGCTCTCCGGGACAGGGCACTGAAGCTTTCTTT. Its protein is CASSSPGQGTEAFF. The chain links TRBV7-9 to TRBJ1-1, with 9 bases aligning to TRBD1. V gave up 4 bases and J gave up 4 bases; unmatched junction bases: 4. This CDR3 is 14 amino acids long. Germline CDR1 and CDR2: SEHNR and FQNEAQ (reference sequence).

This clonotype was detected a few times. V is TRBV20-1 and J is TRBJ2-3; 9 bases agree with TRBD2. The CDR3 runs 15 residues. Germline CDR1 is DFQATT and CDR2 is SNEGSKA (reference sequence). Trimming at V came to 5 bases and at J to 2 bases, leaving 8 bases not matched to a gene. CDR3 sequence reads: CSALIAGANTDTQYF. The CDR3 region has the DNA TGCAGTGCTTTAATAGCGGGGGCGAACACAGATACGCAGTATTTT.

This clonotype was seen at least ten times. The rearrangement uses TRBV10-3 and TRBJ2-1; the D gene is possibly TRBD1 (6 bases). Germline V gives CDR1 ENHRY, CDR2 SYGVKD. The CDR3 has 15 amino acids. The germline V and J ends were trimmed by 10 bases and 7 bases, with 23 bases remaining between them. CDR3 nucleotides: TGTGCCACCGATCCTTCGACAGGCTTAAGAAATGAGCAGTTCTTC. Translation gives CATDPSTGLRNEQFF.

The CDR3 DNA is TGTGCCAGCACCGCCCTGAGTCACAATCAGCCCCAGCATTTT. Its protein product is CASTALSHNQPQHF. V is TRBV6-1 and J is TRBJ1-5; D remains ambiguous. The germline V gene has CDR1 MNHNS and CDR2 SASEGT. The V end lost 7 bases, the J end lost 3 bases, and 13 bases lay between the germline ends. The CDR3 is 14 residues long.

The rearrangement uses TRBV20-1 and TRBJ2-1; D is possibly TRBD2 (6 bases). CDR3 length equals 14 residues. Germline assignment: CDR1 DFQATT and CDR2 SNEGSKA (reference sequence). With 6 bases removed from V and 9 bases from J, the gap between germline ends came to 21 bases. In DNA, the CDR3 is TGCAGTGCGATTAGCGGCCCCAGAGGAGGTGAGCAGTTCTTC. Its translation is CSAISGPRGGEQFF.

This clonotype was detected many times. Just one base apart from a much larger clone, this may be a read error. The chain recombines TRBV28 with TRBJ2-2; D remains unclear. The CDR3 has 13 amino acids. Germline CDR1 reads MDHEN; CDR2 reads SYDVKM. V lost 3 bases to trimming and J lost 0 bases, with 2 bases between them. The CDR3 region is CASSFTNTGELFF. The CDR3 DNA follows: TGTGCCAGCAGTTTTACGAACACCGGGGAGCTGTTTTTT.

This clonotype was seen a handful of times. The CDR3 sequence: CASSSTAVRGNTIYF. Here the CDR3 DNA reads TGTGCCAGCTCATCGACAGCAGTGCGAGGAAACACCATATATTTT. The V and J genes are TRBV18 and TRBJ1-3, with D possibly being TRBD1 (5 bases). CDR3 length equals 15 residues. V was cut by 5 bases and J by 4 bases, with 15 bases left in between. The germline CDR1 and CDR2 sequences are KGHSH and LQKENI.

In this sample, this clonotype turned up a few times. The J gene is TRBJ2-3, the V gene TRBV11-2; 8 bases agree with TRBD1. V lost 3 bases to trimming and J lost 3 bases; unmatched junction nucleotides: 2. Per germline, CDR1 SGHAT and CDR2 FQNNGV. The CDR3 consists of 14 residues. Here the CDR3 reads CASSFNRGTDTQYF. The CDR3 DNA follows: TGTGCCAGCAGCTTCAACAGGGGGACAGATACGCAGTATTTT.

There are many counts of this clonotype. The chain carries TRBV5-1 and TRBJ1-1; TRBD1 aligns across 7 bases. Germline V gene data show CDR1 as SGHRS and CDR2 as YFSETQ. The CDR3 is made up of 15 amino acids. V shed 6 bases and J 0 bases; nucleotides not matched to a gene: 8. The CDR3 DNA follows: TGCGCCAGCACCATGTTGGGACAGATGAACACTGAAGCTTTCTTT. It codes for CASTMLGQMNTEAFF. The variable domain in full, with the rest retrieved from reference TRBV5-1 and TRBJ1-1, is KAGVTQTPRYLIKTRGQQVTLSCSPISGHRSVSWYQQTPGQGLQFLFEYFSETQRNKGNFPGRFSGRQFSNSRSEMNVSTLELGDSALYLCASTMLGQMNTEAFFGQGTRLTVV.

Comments on this clonotype: A read error may account for a junction end that differs from germline. This chain joins TRBV7-7 and TRBJ2-3, with D uncertain. The CDR3 contains 15 residues. Germline assignment: CDR1 SSHAT and CDR2 FNYEAQ (reference sequence). The DNA of the CDR3 is TGTGCTAGCAGCTTAGATGACACCAGCACAGATACGCAGTATTTT. Protein sequence: CASSLDDTSTDTQYF.

The chain employs TRBV20-1 and TRBJ1-5; 7 bases line up with TRBD1. V lost 4 bases and J lost 0; bases outside the gene matches: 6. Per the germline V gene, CDR1 is DFQATT and CDR2 is SNEGSKA (reference sequence). This CDR3 has 15 amino acids. The CDR3: CSATPGQYSNQPQHF. DNA for the CDR3: TGCAGTGCTACGCCGGGACAGTATAGCAATCAGCCCCAGCATTTT.